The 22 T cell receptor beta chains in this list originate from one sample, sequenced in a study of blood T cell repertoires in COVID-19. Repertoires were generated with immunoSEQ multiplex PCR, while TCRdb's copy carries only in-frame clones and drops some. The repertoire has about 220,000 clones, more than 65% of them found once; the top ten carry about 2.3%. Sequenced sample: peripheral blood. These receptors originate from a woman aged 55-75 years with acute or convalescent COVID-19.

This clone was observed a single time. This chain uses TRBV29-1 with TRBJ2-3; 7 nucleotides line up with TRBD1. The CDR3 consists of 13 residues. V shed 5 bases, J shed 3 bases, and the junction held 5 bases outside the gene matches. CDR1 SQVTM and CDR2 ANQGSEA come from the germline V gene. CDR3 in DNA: TGCAGCGTTAACAGGGGCTTTACAGATACGCAGTATTTT. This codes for CSVNRGFTDTQYF.

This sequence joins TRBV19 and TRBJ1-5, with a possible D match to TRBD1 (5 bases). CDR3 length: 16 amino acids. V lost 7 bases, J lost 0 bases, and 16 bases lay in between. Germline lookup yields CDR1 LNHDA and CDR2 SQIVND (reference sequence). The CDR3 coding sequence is TGTGCCAGTACTGGGGAGGGGTCGTATAGCAATCAGCCCCAGCATTTT. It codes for CASTGEGSYSNQPQHF.

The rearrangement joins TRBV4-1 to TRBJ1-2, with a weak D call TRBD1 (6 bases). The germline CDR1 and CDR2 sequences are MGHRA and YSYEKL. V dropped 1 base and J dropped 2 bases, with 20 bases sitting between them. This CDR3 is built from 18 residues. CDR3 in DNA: TGCGCCAGCAGCCAAGTTTGGGCAGGGGTTAGGTCCAACTATGGCTACACCTTC. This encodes CASSQVWAGVRSNYGYTF.

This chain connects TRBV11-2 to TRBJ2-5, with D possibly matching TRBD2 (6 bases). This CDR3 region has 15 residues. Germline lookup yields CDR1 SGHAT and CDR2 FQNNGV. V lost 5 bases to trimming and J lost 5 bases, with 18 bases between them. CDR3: CASSPPTRAGETQYF. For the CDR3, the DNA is TGTGCCAGCAGCCCACCGACTAGGGCGGGGGAGACCCAGTACTTC.

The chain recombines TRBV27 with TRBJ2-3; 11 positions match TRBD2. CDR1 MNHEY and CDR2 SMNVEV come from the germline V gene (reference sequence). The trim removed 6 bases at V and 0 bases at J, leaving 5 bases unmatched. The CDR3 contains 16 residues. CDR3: CASRPLAGASTDTQYF. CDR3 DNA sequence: TGTGCCAGCAGGCCACTAGCGGGGGCTAGCACAGATACGCAGTATTTT.

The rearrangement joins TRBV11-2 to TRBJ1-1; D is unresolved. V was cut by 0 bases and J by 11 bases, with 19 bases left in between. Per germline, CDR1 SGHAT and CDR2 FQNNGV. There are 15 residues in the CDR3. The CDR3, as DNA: TGTGCCAGCAGCTTAGATCTTCACCCCTCCCGTCAGGCTTTCTTT. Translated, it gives CASSLDLHPSRQAFF.

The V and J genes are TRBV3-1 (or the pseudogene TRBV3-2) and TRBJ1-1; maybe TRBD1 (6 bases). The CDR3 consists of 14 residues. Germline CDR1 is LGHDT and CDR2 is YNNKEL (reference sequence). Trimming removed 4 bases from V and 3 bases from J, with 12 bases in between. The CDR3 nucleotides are TGTGCCAGCAGCCGCACAGGGTGCGACACTGAAGCTTTCTTT. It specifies CASSRTGCDTEAFF.

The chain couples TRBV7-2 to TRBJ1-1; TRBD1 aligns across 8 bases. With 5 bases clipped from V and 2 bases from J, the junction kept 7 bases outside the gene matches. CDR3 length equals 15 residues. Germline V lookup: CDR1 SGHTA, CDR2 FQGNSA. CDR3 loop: CASSPAGTGNTEAFF. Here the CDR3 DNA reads TGTGCCAGCAGCCCAGCCGGGACAGGAAACACTGAAGCTTTCTTT.

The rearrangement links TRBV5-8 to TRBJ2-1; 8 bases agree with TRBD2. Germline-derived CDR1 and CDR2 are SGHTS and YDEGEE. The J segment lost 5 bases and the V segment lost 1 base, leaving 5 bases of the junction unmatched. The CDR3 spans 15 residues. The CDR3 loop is CASSLFSGGHNEQFF. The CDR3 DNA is TGTGCCAGCAGCTTGTTCTCGGGGGGGCACAATGAGCAGTTCTTC.

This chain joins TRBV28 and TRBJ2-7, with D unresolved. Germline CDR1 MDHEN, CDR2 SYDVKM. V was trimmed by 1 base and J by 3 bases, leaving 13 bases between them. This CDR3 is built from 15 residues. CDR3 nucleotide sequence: TGTGCCAGCAGTTTATTGCCAGGCAAAATCTACGAGCAGTACTTC. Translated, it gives CASSLLPGKIYEQYF.

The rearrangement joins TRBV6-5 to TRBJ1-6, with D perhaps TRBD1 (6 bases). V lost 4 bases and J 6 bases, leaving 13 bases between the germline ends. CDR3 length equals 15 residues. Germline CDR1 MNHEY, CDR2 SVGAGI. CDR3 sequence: CASSWPTGVNSPLHF. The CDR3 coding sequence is TGTGCCAGCAGTTGGCCGACAGGAGTTAATTCACCCCTCCACTTT.

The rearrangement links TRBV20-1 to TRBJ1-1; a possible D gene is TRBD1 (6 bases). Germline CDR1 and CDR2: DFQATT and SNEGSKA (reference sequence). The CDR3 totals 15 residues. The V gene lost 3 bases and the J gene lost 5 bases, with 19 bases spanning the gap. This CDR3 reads CSASVGFRGETEAFF. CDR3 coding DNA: TGCAGTGCTAGTGTCGGCTTCAGGGGTGAGACTGAAGCTTTCTTT.

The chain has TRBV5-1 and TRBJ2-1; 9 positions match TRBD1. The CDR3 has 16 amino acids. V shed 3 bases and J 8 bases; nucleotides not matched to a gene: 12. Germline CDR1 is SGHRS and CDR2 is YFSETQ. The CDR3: CASSSYPGTGNDEQFF. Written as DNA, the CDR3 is TGCGCCAGCAGCTCCTATCCCGGGACAGGGAATGATGAGCAGTTCTTC.

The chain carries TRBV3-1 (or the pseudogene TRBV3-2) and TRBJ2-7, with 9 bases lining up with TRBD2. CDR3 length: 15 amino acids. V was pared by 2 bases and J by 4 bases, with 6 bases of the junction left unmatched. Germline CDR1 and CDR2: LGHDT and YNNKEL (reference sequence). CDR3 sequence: CASSQNSGGGYEQYF. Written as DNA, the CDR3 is TGTGCCAGCAGCCAAAATAGCGGGGGCGGTTACGAGCAGTACTTC.

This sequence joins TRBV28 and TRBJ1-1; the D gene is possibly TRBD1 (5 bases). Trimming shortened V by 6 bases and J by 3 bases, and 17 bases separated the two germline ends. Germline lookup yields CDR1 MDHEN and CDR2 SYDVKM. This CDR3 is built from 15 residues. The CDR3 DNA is TGTGCCAGCAGGAAAAACCTAGACAGTTACACTGAAGCTTTCTTT. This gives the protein CASRKNLDSYTEAFF.

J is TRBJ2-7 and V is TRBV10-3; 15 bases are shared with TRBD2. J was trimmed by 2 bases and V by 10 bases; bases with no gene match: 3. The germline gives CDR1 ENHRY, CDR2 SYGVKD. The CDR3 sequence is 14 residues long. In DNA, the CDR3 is TGTGCCACCAGGACTAGCGGGGGGGCCTACGAGCAGTACTTC. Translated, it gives CATRTSGGAYEQYF.

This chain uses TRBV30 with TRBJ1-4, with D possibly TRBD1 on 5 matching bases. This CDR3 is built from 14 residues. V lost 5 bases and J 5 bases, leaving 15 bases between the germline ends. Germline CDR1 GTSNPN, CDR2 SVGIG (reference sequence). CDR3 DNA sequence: TGTGCCTGGTCCCGGACATTAGGGAATGAAAAACTGTTTTTT. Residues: CAWSRTLGNEKLFF.

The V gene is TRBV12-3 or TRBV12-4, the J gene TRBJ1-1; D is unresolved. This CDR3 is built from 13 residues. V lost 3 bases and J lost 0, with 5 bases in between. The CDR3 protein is CASSFLVNTEAFF. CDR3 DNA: TGTGCCAGCAGTTTTTTAGTGAACACTGAAGCTTTCTTT.

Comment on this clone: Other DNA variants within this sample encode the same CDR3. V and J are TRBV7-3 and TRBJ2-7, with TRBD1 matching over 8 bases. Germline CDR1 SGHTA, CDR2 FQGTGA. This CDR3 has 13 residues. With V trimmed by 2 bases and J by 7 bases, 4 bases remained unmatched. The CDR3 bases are TGTGCCAGCAGCTTATTAACAGGGGGGGAGCAGTACTTC. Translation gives CASSLLTGGEQYF.

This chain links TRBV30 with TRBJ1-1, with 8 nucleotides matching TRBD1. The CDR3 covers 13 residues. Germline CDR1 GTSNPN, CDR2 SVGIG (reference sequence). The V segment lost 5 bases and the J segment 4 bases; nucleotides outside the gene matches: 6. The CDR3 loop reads CAWAGGIGTEAFF. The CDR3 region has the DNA TGTGCCTGGGCAGGGGGCATAGGCACTGAAGCTTTCTTT.

The CDR3, as DNA: TGCGCCAGCAGACGAACCGGGACAGGGTTTGGGGACACTGAAGCTTTCTTT. It is translated as CASRRTGTGFGDTEAFF. The chain links TRBV5-1 to TRBJ1-1; 9 bases are shared with TRBD1. V lost 5 bases to trimming and J lost 3 bases; unmatched junction nucleotides: 14. Germline V gene sequence: CDR1 SGHRS, CDR2 YFSETQ. This CDR3 is built from 17 residues.

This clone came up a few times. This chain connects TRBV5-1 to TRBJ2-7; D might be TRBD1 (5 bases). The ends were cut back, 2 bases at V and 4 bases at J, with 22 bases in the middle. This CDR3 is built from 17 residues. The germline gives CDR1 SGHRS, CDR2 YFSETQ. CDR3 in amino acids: CASSLNVVGREKYEQYF. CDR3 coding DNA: TGCGCCAGCAGCTTAAATGTAGTGGGGCGCGAAAAGTACGAGCAGTACTTC.